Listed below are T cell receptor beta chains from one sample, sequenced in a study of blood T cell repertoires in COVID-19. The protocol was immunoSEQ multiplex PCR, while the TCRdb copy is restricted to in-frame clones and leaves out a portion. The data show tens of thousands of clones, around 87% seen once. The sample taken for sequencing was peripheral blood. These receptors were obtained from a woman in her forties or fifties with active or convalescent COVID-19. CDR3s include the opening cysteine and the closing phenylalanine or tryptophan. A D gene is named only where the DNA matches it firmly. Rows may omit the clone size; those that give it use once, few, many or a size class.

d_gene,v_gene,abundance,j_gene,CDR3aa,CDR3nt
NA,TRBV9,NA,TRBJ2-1,CASSVGETSYNEQFF,TGTGCCAGCAGCGTAGGGGAGACTTCATACAATGAGCAGTTCTTC
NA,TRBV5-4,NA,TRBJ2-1,CASRGPDRSPGGEQFF,TGTGCCAGCAGGGGACCGGACCGCTCCCCCGGGGGTGAGCAGTTCTTC
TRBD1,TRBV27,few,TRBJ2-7,CASTPFGQGRTYEQYF,TGTGCCAGCACCCCTTTTGGACAGGGGAGGACCTACGAGCAGTACTTC
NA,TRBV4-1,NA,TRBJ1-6,CASSQDSVRTWDSPLHF,TGCGCCAGCAGCCAAGATAGTGTAAGGACTTGGGATTCACCCCTCCACTTT
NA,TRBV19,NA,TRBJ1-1,CASSTELRNTEAFF,TGTGCCAGTAGTACAGAACTGAGGAACACTGAAGCTTTCTTT
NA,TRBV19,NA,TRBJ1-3,CASSIVSSGNTIYF,TGTGCCAGTAGTATCGTCAGCTCTGGAAACACCATATATTTT
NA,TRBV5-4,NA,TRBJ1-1,CASSEGTHTEAFF,TGTGCCAGCAGCGAGGGGACTCACACTGAAGCTTTCTTT
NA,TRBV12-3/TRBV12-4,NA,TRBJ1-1,CASSLQGNTEAFF,TGTGCCAGCAGTTTGCAGGGGAACACTGAAGCTTTCTTT
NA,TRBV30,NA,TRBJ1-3,CAWSPMTGYSGNTIYF,TGTGCCTGGAGTCCCATGACAGGTTACTCTGGAAACACCATATATTTT
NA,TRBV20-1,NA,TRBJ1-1,CSAPEDTEAFF,TGCAGTGCTCCGGAGGACACTGAAGCTTTCTTT
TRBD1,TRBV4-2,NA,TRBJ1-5,CASSQVSGTGAIQPQHF,TGTGCCAGCAGCCAAGTCTCGGGGACAGGGGCGATTCAGCCCCAGCATTTT
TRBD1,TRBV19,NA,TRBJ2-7,CASSISSQGDNEQYF,TGTGCCAGTAGTATTTCGTCTCAGGGGGACAACGAGCAGTACTTC
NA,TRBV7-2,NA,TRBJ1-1,CASSPPPRVRSTEAFF,TGTGCCAGCAGCCCACCCCCCCGGGTTCGGAGCACTGAAGCTTTCTTT
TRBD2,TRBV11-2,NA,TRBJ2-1,CASRDSSGFAYNEQFF,TGTGCCAGCAGAGACTCTAGCGGGTTTGCCTACAATGAGCAGTTCTTC
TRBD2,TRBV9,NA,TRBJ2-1,CASSVSEAGGFWEQFF,TGTGCCAGCAGCGTATCGGAAGCGGGGGGATTCTGGGAGCAGTTCTTC
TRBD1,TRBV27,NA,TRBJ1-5,CASRLTGANQPQHF,TGTGCCAGCAGATTGACAGGGGCCAATCAGCCCCAGCATTTT
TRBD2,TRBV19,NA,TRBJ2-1,CASSIGTSSYNEQFF,TGTGCCAGTAGTATAGGGACTAGCTCCTACAATGAGCAGTTCTTC
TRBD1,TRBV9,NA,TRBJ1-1,CASSGGQGYTEAFF,TGTGCCAGCAGCGGCGGACAGGGATACACTGAAGCTTTCTTT
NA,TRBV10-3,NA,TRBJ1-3,CAMANSFSGNTIYF,TGTGCCATGGCTAACAGTTTCTCTGGAAACACCATATATTTT
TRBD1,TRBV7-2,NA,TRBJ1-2,CASSLAGGQGSGYGYTF,TGTGCCAGCAGCTTAGCGGGGGGACAGGGGTCGGGCTATGGCTACACCTTC
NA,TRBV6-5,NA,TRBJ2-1,CAGGGGIYNEQFF,TGTGCCGGGGGAGGAGGGATTTACAATGAGCAGTTCTTC
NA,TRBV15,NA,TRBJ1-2,CATSRERKGSNYGYTF,TGTGCCACCAGCAGAGAGAGAAAGGGGTCGAACTATGGCTACACCTTC
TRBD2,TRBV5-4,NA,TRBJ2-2,CASSLIGLAGTGELFF,TGTGCCAGCAGCTTAATTGGACTAGCTGGAACCGGGGAGCTGTTTTTT
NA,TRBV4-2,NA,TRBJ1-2,CASSQRLDRDYSYTF,TGTGCCAGCAGCCAAAGACTAGACCGGGATTATAGCTACACCTTC
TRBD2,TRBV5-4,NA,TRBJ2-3,CASSPRGGDTQYF,TGTGCCAGCAGCCCCCGGGGGGGAGATACGCAGTATTTT
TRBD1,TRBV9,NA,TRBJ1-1,CASSPLGTAWSDEAFF,TGTGCCAGCAGCCCTTTGGGGACAGCCTGGAGTGATGAAGCTTTCTTT
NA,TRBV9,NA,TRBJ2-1,CASSVIPLRDEQFF,TGTGCCAGCAGCGTAATCCCACTGAGGGATGAGCAGTTCTTC
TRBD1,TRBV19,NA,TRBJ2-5,CASSGTGGVETQYF,TGTGCCAGTAGTGGGACAGGGGGAGTGGAGACCCAGTACTTC
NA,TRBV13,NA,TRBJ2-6,CASSLSGIGANVLTF,TGTGCCAGCAGCTTATCAGGGATTGGGGCCAACGTCCTGACTTTC
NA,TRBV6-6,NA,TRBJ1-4,CASQRDAANEKLFF,TGTGCCAGTCAGAGGGATGCGGCTAATGAAAAACTGTTTTTT
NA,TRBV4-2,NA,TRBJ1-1,CASSQDPDTDASGTEAFF,TGTGCCAGCAGCCAAGATCCGGACACGGATGCGTCAGGCACTGAAGCTTTCTTT
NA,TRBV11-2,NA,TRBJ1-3,CASSDITGSTLGNTIYF,TGTGCCAGCAGCGATATAACGGGGAGCACTCTCGGAAACACCATATATTTT
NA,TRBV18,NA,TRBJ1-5,CASSPTENPSNQPQHF,TGTGCCAGCTCACCCACAGAGAACCCTAGCAATCAGCCCCAGCATTTT
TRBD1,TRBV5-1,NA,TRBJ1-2,CASSPTGGLGYGYTF,TGCGCCAGCAGCCCGACAGGGGGCCTTGGCTATGGCTACACCTTC
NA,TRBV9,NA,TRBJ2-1,CASSATSNNEQFF,TGTGCCAGCAGCGCGACTAGTAACAATGAGCAGTTCTTC
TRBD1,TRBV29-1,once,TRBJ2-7,CSVVPGQGAPGEQYF,TGCAGCGTTGTCCCCGGGCAGGGGGCGCCGGGCGAGCAGTACTTC
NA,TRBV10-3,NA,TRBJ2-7,CATTGGYEQYF,TGTGCCACGACAGGAGGCTACGAGCAGTACTTC
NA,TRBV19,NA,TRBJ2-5,CASSPSSDYQETQYF,TGTGCCAGTAGTCCTTCTAGCGACTACCAAGAGACCCAGTACTTC
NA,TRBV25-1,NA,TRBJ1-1,CASSPPGAGMNTEAFF,TGTGCCAGCAGCCCGCCAGGGGCCGGAATGAACACTGAAGCTTTCTTT
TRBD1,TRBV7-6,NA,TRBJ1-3,CASSSGQGVSGNTIYF,TGTGCCAGCAGCTCCGGACAGGGCGTCTCTGGAAACACCATATATTTT
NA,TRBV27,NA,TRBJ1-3,CASSPGTTGNTIYF,TGTGCCAGCAGCCCAGGGACAACCGGAAACACCATATATTTT
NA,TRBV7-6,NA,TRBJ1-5,CASSPGGGRGNQPQHF,TGTGCCAGCAGCCCGGGGGGGGGACGCGGCAATCAGCCCCAGCATTTT
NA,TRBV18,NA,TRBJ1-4,CASSPGPTRELFF,TGTGCCAGCTCACCAGGGCCGACGAGGGAACTGTTTTTT
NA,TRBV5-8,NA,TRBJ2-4,CASSYGTRKNIQYF,TGTGCCAGCAGCTACGGGACACGGAAAAACATTCAGTACTTC
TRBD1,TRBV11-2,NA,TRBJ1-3,CASSPDRGGVGNTIYF,TGTGCCAGCAGCCCCGACAGGGGGGGAGTTGGAAACACCATATATTTT
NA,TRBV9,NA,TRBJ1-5,CASSVGGGNQPQHF,TGTGCCAGCAGCGTAGGAGGCGGCAATCAGCCCCAGCATTTT
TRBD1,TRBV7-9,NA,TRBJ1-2,CASSWATGAANYGYTF,TGTGCCAGCAGCTGGGCTACAGGGGCAGCTAACTATGGCTACACCTTC
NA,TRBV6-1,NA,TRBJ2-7,CASSEPGLLTGEQYF,TGTGCCAGCAGTGAACCAGGACTCCTAACGGGGGAGCAGTACTTC
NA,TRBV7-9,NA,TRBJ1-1,CASSGGHTEAFF,TGTGCCAGCAGCGGTGGGCACACTGAAGCTTTCTTT
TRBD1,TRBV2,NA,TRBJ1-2,CASIFDRGANYGYTF,TGTGCCAGCATTTTTGACAGGGGAGCTAACTATGGCTACACCTTC
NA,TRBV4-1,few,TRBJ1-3,CASSPWGTSGNTIYF,TGCGCCAGCAGCCCCTGGGGGACATCTGGAAACACCATATATTTT